This TCR beta chain comes out of a study of blood T cell repertoires in COVID-19. The junction had 6 bases not matched to a gene; V was cut back by 4 bases and J by 2 bases. This CDR3 is 15 amino acids long. Germline V gene lookup returns CDR1 SEHNR and CDR2 FQNEAQ (reference sequence). In its sample, this clone was seen a few times. Profiling relied on immunoSEQ multiplex PCR, and the TCRdb table lists in-frame clones only, not all of them. The sample holds about 130,000 clones, 60% to 85% seen once. The sequencing sample was made of peripheral blood. This chain connects TRBV7-9 to TRBJ2-5, with TRBD2 identical over 8 bases. The TCR comes from an elderly man with acute or convalescent COVID-19. The DNA of the CDR3 is TGTGCCAGCAGCTCCTTTAGCGGGGAACAAGAGACCCAGTACTTC. Encoded protein: CASSSFSGEQETQYF. Based on the CDR3 plus reference TRBV7-9 and TRBJ2-5, the full variable domain is DTGVSQNPRHKITKRGQNVTFRCDPISEHNRLYWYRQTLGQGPEFLTYFQNEAQLEKSRLLSDRFSAERPKGSFSTLEIQRTEQGDSAMYLCASSSFSGEQETQYFGPGTRLLVL.